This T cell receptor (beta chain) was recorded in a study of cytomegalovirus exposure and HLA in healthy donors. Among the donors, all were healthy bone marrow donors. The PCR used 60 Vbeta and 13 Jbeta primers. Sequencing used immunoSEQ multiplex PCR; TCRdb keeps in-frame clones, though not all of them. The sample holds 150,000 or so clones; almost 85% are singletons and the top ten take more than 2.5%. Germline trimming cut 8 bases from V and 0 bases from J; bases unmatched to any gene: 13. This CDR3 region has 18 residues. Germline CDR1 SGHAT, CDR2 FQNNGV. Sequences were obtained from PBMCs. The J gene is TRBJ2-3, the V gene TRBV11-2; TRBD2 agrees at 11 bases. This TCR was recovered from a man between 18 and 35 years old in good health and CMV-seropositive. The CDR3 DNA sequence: TGTGCCAGCGACGGGACTAGCGGAGCAGGTTTTAGCACAGATACGCAGTATTTT. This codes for CASDGTSGAGFSTDTQYF. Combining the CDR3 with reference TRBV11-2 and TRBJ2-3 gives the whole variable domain EAGVAQSPRYKIIEKRQSVAFWCNPISGHATLYWYQQILGQGPKLLIQFQNNGVVDDSQLPKDRFSAERLKGVDSTLKIQPAKLEDSAVYLCASDGTSGAGFSTDTQYFGPGTRLTVL.